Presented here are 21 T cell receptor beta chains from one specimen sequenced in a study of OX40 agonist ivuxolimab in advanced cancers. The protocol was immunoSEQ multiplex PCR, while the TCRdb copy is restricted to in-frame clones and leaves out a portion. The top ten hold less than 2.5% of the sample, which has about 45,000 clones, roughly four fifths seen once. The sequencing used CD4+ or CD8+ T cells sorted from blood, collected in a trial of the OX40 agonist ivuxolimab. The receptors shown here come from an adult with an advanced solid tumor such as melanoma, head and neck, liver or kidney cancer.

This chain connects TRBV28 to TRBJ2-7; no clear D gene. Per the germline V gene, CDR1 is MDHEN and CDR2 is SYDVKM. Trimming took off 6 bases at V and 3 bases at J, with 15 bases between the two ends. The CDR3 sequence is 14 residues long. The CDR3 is CASRPPLGVYEQYF. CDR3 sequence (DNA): TGTGCCAGCAGGCCCCCCCTAGGAGTCTACGAGCAGTACTTC.

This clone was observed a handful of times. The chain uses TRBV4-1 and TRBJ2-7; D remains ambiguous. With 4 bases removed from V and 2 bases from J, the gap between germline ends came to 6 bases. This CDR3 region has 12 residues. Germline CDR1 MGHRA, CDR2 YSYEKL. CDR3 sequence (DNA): TGCGCCAGCAGCCTACCCCCCTACGAGCAGTACTTC. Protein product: CASSLPPYEQYF.

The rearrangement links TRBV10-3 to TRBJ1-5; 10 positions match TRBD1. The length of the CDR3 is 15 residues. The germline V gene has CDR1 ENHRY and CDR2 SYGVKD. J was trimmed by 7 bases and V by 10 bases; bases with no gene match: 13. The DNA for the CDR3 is TGTGCCACCGTACCGGGGACAGGGGAGGGACAGCCCCAGCATTTT. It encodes CATVPGTGEGQPQHF.

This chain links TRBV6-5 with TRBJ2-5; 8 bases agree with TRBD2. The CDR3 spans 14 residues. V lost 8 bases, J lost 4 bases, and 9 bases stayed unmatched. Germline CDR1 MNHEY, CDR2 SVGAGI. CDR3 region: CASWKGLGGETQYF. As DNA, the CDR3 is TGTGCCAGCTGGAAGGGACTAGGAGGAGAGACCCAGTACTTC.

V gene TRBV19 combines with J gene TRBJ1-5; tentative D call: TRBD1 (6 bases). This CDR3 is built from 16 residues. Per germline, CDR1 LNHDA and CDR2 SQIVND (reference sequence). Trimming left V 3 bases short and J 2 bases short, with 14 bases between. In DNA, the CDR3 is TGTGCCAGTAGTATCCGGGACACAGGAGGCAATCAGCCCCAGCATTTT. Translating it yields CASSIRDTGGNQPQHF.

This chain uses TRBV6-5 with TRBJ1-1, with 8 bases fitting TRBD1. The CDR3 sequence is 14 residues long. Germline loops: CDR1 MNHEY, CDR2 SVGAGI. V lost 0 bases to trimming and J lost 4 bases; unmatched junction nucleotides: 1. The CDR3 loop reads CASSYSGTGTEAFF. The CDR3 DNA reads TGTGCCAGCAGTTACTCTGGGACAGGCACTGAAGCTTTCTTT.

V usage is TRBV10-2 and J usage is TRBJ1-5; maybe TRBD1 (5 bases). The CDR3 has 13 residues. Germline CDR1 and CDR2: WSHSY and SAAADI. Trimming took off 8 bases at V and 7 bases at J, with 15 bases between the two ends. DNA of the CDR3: TGCGCCAGCTCCCGGGACCTCGACCAGCCCCAGCATTTT. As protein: CASSRDLDQPQHF.

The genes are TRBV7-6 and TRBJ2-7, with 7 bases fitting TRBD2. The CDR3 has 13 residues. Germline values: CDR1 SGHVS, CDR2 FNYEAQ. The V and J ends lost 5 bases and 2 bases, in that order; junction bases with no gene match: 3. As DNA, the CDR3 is TGTGCCAGCAGCCCACTAGCGACCTACGAGCAGTACTTC. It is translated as CASSPLATYEQYF.

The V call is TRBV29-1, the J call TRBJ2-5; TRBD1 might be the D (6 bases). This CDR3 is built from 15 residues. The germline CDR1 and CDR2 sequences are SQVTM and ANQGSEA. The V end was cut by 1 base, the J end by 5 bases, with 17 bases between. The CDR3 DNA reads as TGCAGCGTTGAAGGAGCACAGGGAATATTGGAGACCCAGTACTTC. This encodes CSVEGAQGILETQYF.

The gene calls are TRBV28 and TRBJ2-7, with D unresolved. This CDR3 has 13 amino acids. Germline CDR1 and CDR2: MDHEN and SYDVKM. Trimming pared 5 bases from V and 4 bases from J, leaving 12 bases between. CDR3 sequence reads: CASSINRRYEQYF. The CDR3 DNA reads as TGTGCCAGCAGTATTAACAGACGATACGAGCAGTACTTC. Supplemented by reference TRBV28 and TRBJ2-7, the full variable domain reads DVKVTQSSRYLVKRTGEKVFLECVQDMDHENMFWYRQDPGLGLRLIYFSYDVKMKEKGDIPEGYSVSREKKERFSLILESASTNQTSMYLCASSINRRYEQYFGPGTRLTVT.

CDR3 nucleotide sequence: TGTGCCAGCAGCCCCCCACGCCGCCAGGGGGCGCATCCAGGGCACACTGAAGCTTTCTTT. The encoded protein is CASSPPRRQGAHPGHTEAFF. This chain uses TRBV12-1 with TRBJ1-1; TRBD1 is taken as the D call from the table, unchecked against the DNA. TRBV12-1 counts as a pseudogene. The CDR3 totals 20 residues.

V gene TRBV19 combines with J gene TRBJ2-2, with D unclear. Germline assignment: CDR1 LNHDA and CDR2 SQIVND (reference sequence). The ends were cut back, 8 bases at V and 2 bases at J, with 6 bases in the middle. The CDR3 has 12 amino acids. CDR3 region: CASSGNTGELFF. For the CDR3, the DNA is TGTGCCAGTTCCGGTAACACCGGGGAGCTGTTTTTT. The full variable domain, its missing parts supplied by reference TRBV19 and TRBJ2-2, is DGGITQSPKYLFRKEGQNVTLSCEQNLNHDAMYWYRQDPGQGLRLIYYSQIVNDFQKGDIAEGYSVSREKKESFPLTVTSAQKNPTAFYLCASSGNTGELFFGEGSRLTVL.

DNA for the CDR3: TGTGCCAGTAGTACCGGGACACCTCGGGGGTATGGCTACACCTTC. This gives the protein CASSTGTPRGYGYTF. The rearrangement uses TRBV19 and TRBJ1-2; TRBD1 might be the D (6 bases). Per germline, CDR1 LNHDA and CDR2 SQIVND (reference sequence). V lost 4 bases, J lost 5 bases, and 17 bases lay in between. CDR3 length: 15 residues. Complete variable domain (other parts from reference TRBV19 and TRBJ1-2): DGGITQSPKYLFRKEGQNVTLSCEQNLNHDAMYWYRQDPGQGLRLIYYSQIVNDFQKGDIAEGYSVSREKKESFPLTVTSAQKNPTAFYLCASSTGTPRGYGYTFGSGTRLTVV.

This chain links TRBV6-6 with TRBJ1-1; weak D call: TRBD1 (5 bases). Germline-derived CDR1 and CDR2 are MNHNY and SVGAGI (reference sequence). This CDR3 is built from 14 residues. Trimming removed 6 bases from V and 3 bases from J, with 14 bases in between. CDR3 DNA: TGTGCCAGCAGACCCAGGGCTCTCCACACTGAAGCTTTCTTT. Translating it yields CASRPRALHTEAFF.

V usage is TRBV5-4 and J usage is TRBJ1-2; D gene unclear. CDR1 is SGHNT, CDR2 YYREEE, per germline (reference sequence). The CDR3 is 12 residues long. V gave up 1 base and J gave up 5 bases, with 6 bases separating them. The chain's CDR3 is CASSLLLYGYTF. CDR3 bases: TGTGCCAGCAGCTTGTTACTTTATGGCTACACCTTC.

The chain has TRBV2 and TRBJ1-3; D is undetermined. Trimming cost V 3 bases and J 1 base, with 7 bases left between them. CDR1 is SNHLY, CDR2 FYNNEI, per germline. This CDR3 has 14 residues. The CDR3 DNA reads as TGTGCCAGCAGTGAGAGTCGGTCTGGAAACACCATATATTTT. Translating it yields CASSESRSGNTIYF.

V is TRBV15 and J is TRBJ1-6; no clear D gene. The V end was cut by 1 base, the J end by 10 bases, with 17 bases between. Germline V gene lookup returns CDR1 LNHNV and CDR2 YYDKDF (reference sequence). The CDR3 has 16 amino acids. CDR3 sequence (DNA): TGTGCCACCAGCAGAGGGTTCACGTGGGGTGGATCACCCCTCCACTTT. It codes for CATSRGFTWGGSPLHF.

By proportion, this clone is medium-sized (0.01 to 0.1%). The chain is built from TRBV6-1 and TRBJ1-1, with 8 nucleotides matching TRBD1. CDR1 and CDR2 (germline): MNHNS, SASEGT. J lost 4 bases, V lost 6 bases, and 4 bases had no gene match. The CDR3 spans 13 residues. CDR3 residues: CASRDRAVTEAFF. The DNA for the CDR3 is TGTGCCAGCAGGGACAGGGCGGTCACTGAAGCTTTCTTT.

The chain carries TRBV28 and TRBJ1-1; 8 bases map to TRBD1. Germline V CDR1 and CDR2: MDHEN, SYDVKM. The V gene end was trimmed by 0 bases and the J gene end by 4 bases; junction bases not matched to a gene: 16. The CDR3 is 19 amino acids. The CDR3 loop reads CASSLWELRTGHDSTEAFF. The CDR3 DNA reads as TGTGCCAGCAGTTTATGGGAGCTCCGGACAGGGCATGATAGCACTGAAGCTTTCTTT. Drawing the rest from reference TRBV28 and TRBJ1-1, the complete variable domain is DVKVTQSSRYLVKRTGEKVFLECVQDMDHENMFWYRQDPGLGLRLIYFSYDVKMKEKGDIPEGYSVSREKKERFSLILESASTNQTSMYLCASSLWELRTGHDSTEAFFGQGTRLTVV.

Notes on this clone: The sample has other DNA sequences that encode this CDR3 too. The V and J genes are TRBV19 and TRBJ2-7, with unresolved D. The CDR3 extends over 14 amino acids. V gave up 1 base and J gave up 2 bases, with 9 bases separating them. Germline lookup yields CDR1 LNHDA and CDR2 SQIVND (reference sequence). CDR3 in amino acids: CASSIGQRTYEQYF. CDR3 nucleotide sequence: TGTGCCAGTAGTATAGGCCAAAGAACCTACGAGCAGTACTTC.

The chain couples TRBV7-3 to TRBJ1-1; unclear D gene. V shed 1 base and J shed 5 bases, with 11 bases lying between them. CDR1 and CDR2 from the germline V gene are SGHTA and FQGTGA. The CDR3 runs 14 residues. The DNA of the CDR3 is TGTGCCAGCAGCTTAAACCCCCCCCCTACTGAAGCTTTCTTT. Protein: CASSLNPPPTEAFF.